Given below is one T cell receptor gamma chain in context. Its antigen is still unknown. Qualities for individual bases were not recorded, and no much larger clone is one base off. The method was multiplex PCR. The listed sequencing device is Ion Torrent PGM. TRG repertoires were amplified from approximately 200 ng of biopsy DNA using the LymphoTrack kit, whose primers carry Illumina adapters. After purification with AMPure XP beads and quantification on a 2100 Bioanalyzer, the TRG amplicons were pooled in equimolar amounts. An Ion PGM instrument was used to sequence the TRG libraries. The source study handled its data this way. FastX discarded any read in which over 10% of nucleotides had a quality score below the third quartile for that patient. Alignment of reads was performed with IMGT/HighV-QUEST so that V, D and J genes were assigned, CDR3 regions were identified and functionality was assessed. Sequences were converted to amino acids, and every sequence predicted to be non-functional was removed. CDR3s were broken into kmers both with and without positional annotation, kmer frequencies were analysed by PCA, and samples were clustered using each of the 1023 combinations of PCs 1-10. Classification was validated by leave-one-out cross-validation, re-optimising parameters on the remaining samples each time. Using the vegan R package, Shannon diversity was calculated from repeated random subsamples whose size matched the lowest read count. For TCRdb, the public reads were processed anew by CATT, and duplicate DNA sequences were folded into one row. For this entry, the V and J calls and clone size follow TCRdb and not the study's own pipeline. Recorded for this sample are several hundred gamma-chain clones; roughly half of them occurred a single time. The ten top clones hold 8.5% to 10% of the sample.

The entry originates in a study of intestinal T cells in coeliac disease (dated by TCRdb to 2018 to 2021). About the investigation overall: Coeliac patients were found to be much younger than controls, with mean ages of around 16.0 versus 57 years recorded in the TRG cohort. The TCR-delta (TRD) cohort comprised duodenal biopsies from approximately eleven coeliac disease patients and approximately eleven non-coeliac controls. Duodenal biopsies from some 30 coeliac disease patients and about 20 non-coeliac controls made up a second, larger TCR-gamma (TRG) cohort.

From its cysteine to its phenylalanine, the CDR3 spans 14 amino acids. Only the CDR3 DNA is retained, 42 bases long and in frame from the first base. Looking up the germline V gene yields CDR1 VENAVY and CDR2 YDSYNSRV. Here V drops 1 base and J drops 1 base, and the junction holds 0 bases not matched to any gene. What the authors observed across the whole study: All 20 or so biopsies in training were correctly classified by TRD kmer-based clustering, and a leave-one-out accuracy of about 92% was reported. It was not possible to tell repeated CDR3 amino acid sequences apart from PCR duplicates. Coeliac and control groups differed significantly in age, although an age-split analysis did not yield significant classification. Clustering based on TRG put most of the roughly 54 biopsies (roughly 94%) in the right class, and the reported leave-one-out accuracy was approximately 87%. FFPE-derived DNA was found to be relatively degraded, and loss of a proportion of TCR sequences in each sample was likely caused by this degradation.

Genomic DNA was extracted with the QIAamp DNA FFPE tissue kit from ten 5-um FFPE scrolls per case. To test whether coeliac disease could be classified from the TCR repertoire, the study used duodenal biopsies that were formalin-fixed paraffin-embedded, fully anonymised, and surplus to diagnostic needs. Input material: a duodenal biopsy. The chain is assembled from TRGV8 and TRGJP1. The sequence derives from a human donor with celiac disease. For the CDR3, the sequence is CATWDSTTGWFKIF. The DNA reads TGTGCCACCTGGGATAGTACCACTGGTTGGTTCAAGATATTT.